This T cell receptor (beta chain) was sequenced for a study of blood T cell repertoires in COVID-19. On the study more broadly: Researchers got acute and convalescent COVID-19 samples from the United States, Italy and Spain. T cells, B-cell-depleted T cells, or PBMCs provided the cDNA or gDNA that served as material.

The CDR3 is 17 amino acids. The germline V gene encodes CDR1 SGHDN and CDR2 FVKESK. Trimming shortened V by 0 bases and J by 3 bases, and 16 bases separated the two germline ends. Per the original data handling: Counts of nucleated cells, estimated from reference gene primer amplification, were obtained. Sequencing was performed with immunoSEQ multiplex PCR; in TCRdb, only in-frame clones are kept and a portion is missing. The V and J calls and the clone size are those of that table, but D and trimming were determined from the DNA. The sample yields around 290,000 clones, about 89% seen once. The clonotype was recovered from a man in his forties with acute or convalescent COVID-19. Source material: peripheral blood. V and J are TRBV14 and TRBJ2-3; D is uncertain. CDR3 DNA sequence: TGTGCCAGCAGCCAAGATTGGTGGGCTTCCAGGACAGATACGCAGTATTTT. Protein sequence: CASSQDWWASRTDTQYF.